One sample yielded the 22 T cell receptor beta chains listed below, sequenced in a study of shared clonotypes between healthy human individuals. Only CD45RO-negative cells positively selected for CCR7 counted as naive CD8 cells, so terminally differentiated effector memory CD45RA+ cells were excluded. The table came from immunoSEQ multiplex PCR; TCRdb's copy has only in-frame clones and leaves some out. This sample has almost 700,000 clones, with around 90% found just once. The sample was naive CD8+ T cells sorted from blood. The receptors were sampled from a man under 40 in good health.

This chain uses TRBV27 with TRBJ2-2; D call uncertain. Germline lookup yields CDR1 MNHEY and CDR2 SMNVEV (reference sequence). CDR3 size: 17 residues. V was clipped by 6 bases and J by 3 bases, with 20 bases between them. The CDR3 region has the DNA TGTGCCAGCAGACCCGCGGCGGCAGGACGTGACACCGGGGAGCTGTTTTTT. This codes for CASRPAAAGRDTGELFF.

The CDR3 nucleotides are TGCGCCAGCAGCCAAGATCGCGCTAGTTGGGAGACCCAGTACTTC. It codes for CASSQDRASWETQYF. J is TRBJ2-5 and V is TRBV4-3, with unresolved D. CDR1 is LGHNA, CDR2 YSLEER, per germline. V was trimmed by 0 bases and J by 5 bases, leaving 13 bases between them. This CDR3 has 15 residues.

The chain has TRBV9 and TRBJ1-2; 8 nucleotides align to TRBD1. The V and J ends lost 0 bases and 1 base, in that order; junction bases with no gene match: 5. CDR1 SGDLS and CDR2 YYNGEE come from the germline V gene. The CDR3 is made up of 16 amino acids. The CDR3 DNA reads as TGTGCCAGCAGCGTAGAAAGGACAGGGAATAACTATGGCTACACCTTC. Translation: CASSVERTGNNYGYTF. Full variable domain (missing parts from reference TRBV9 and TRBJ1-2): DSGVTQTPKHLITATGQRVTLRCSPRSGDLSVYWYQQSLDQGLQFLIQYYNGEERAKGNILERFSAQQFPDLHSELNLSSLELGDSALYFCASSVERTGNNYGYTFGSGTRLTVV.

This clone showed up just once. This chain uses TRBV18 with TRBJ1-5, with 9 nucleotides matching TRBD1. This CDR3 region has 17 residues. Looked up from germline, CDR1 is KGHSH and CDR2 is LQKENI. Trimming cost V 3 bases and J 5 bases; bases outside gene matches: 11. CDR3 in amino acids: CASSPQGGTGRDQPQHF. The CDR3 region has the DNA TGTGCCAGCTCACCTCAGGGTGGGACAGGGCGTGATCAGCCCCAGCATTTT.

J is TRBJ2-7 and V is TRBV28, with TRBD2 matching over 8 bases. Germline V CDR1 and CDR2: MDHEN, SYDVKM. After removal of 5 bases from V and 3 bases from J, the junction contained 9 bases not matched to a gene. The CDR3 extends over 15 amino acids. CDR3 region: CASSLTREGLYEQYF. DNA for the CDR3: TGTGCCAGCAGTCTCACTCGGGAGGGCCTCTACGAGCAGTACTTC. Together with reference TRBV28 and TRBJ2-7, the CDR3 gives the full variable domain: DVKVTQSSRYLVKRTGEKVFLECVQDMDHENMFWYRQDPGLGLRLIYFSYDVKMKEKGDIPEGYSVSREKKERFSLILESASTNQTSMYLCASSLTREGLYEQYFGPGTRLTVT.

The V call is TRBV7-2, the J call TRBJ1-2; 10 bases line up with TRBD1. The junction had 5 bases not matched to a gene; V was cut back by 4 bases and J by 6 bases. This CDR3 has 14 amino acids. The germline V gene has CDR1 SGHTA and CDR2 FQGNSA. CDR3 coding DNA: TGTGCCAGCAGCTCACCCGGGACAGGGGATGGCTACACCTTC. The encoded protein is CASSSPGTGDGYTF.

The chain is built from TRBV7-2 and TRBJ2-1; possibly TRBD2 for D (5 bases). CDR1 SGHTA and CDR2 FQGNSA come from the germline V gene. V was pared by 0 bases and J by 10 bases, with 16 bases between. This CDR3 spans 15 amino acids. DNA for the CDR3: TGTGCCAGCAGCTTAGCGGCGGCCGGGGTTTTAGAGCAGTTCTTC. As protein: CASSLAAAGVLEQFF.

The rearrangement joins TRBV4-1 to TRBJ2-1; D gene ambiguous. There are 12 residues in the CDR3. Germline assignment: CDR1 MGHRA and CDR2 YSYEKL. The V end lost 1 base, the J end lost 7 bases, and 5 bases lay between the germline ends. The CDR3 region is CASSQGQNEQFF. The DNA of the CDR3 is TGCGCCAGCAGCCAAGGCCAAAATGAGCAGTTCTTC.

This chain connects TRBV27 to TRBJ2-3; D uncertain. V lost 3 bases to trimming and J lost 5 bases, with 12 bases between them. The CDR3 has 14 residues. Germline V lookup: CDR1 MNHEY, CDR2 SMNVEV (reference sequence). CDR3 nucleotides: TGTGCCAGCAGTTTTGTGGACCGTCAAGATACGCAGTATTTT. This gives the protein CASSFVDRQDTQYF.

The chain links TRBV27 to TRBJ1-2, with D possibly TRBD1 on 6 matching bases. CDR3 length equals 13 residues. The germline CDR1 and CDR2 sequences are MNHEY and SMNVEV (reference sequence). Trimming removed 5 bases from V and 5 bases from J, with 12 bases in between. CDR3: CASSPGQRYGYTF. In DNA, the CDR3 is TGTGCCAGCAGTCCCGGACAGAGGTATGGCTACACCTTC.

V is TRBV29-1 and J is TRBJ2-7; D ambiguous. Germline V gene sequence: CDR1 SQVTM, CDR2 ANQGSEA. The CDR3 loop spans 12 amino acids. V dropped 4 bases and J dropped 3 bases, with 10 bases sitting between them. This chain's CDR3 is CSVVVAGYEQYF. CDR3 sequence (DNA): TGCAGCGTTGTGGTGGCAGGCTACGAGCAGTACTTC.

This clone was counted a few times. The V gene is TRBV7-9, the J gene TRBJ2-7; possible D gene TRBD1, 5 bases. The CDR3 sequence is 12 residues long. V lost 1 base to trimming and J lost 7 bases, with 8 bases between them. The germline V gene has CDR1 SEHNR and CDR2 FQNEAQ (reference sequence). In DNA form, the CDR3 reads TGTGCCAGCAGCTTAGGTAACAGGGAGCAGTACTTC. This sequence encodes CASSLGNREQYF.

The gene calls are TRBV13 and TRBJ1-1; no clear D. CDR3 length equals 14 residues. Trimming took off 2 bases at V and 0 bases at J, with 7 bases between the two ends. The V gene's germline CDR1 is PRHDT and CDR2 FYEKMQ (reference sequence). The CDR3: CASSLYNMNTEAFF. In DNA, the CDR3 is TGTGCCAGCAGCTTATACAACATGAACACTGAAGCTTTCTTT.

This chain uses TRBV7-9 with TRBJ1-4; 7 bases agree with TRBD1. The CDR3 has 14 residues. Trimming cost V 7 bases and J 8 bases; bases outside gene matches: 10. In germline, CDR1 is SEHNR, CDR2 FQNEAQ (reference sequence). The CDR3 reads CASTWTGQGEKLFF. DNA for the CDR3: TGTGCCAGCACCTGGACAGGCCAAGGGGAAAAACTGTTTTTT.

The chain recombines TRBV10-2 with TRBJ2-7, with 8 positions matching TRBD2. The CDR3 covers 12 residues. The germline V gene has CDR1 WSHSY and CDR2 SAAADI. After removal of 4 bases from V and 4 bases from J, the junction contained 0 bases not matched to a gene. The CDR3 coding sequence is TGCGCCAGCAGTGGACTAGCGTACGAGCAGTACTTC. Its translation is CASSGLAYEQYF.

The chain links TRBV30 to TRBJ2-2, with a possible D match to TRBD1 (5 bases). This CDR3 is 15 amino acids long. Per the germline V gene, CDR1 is GTSNPN and CDR2 is SVGIG (reference sequence). Between the trimmed V and J ends, which lost 0 bases and 3 bases, there was a span of 11 bases. CDR3 loop: CAWSVGLGDTGELFF. The CDR3 nucleotides are TGTGCCTGGAGTGTAGGGCTAGGGGACACCGGGGAGCTGTTTTTT. The variable domain in full, completed from reference TRBV30 and TRBJ2-2, reads SQTIHQWPATLVQPVGSPLSLECTVEGTSNPNLYWYRQAAGRGLQLLFYSVGIGQISSEVPQNLSASRPQDRQFILSSKKLLLSDSGFYLCAWSVGLGDTGELFFGEGSRLTVL.

The V call is TRBV6-6, the J call TRBJ2-7, with D unclear. The V end was cut by 0 bases, the J end by 5 bases, with 8 bases between. This CDR3 has 13 amino acids. Germline V CDR1 and CDR2: MNHNY, SVGAGI (reference sequence). The CDR3 bases are TGTGCCAGCAGTTACTCGGATCCCAACGAGCAGTACTTC. Translated: CASSYSDPNEQYF.

CDR3 nucleotide sequence: TGTGCCAGCAGCCTAAGAAGATTCGACAGCTACGAGCAGTACTTC. It yields the protein CASSLRRFDSYEQYF. The chain recombines TRBV27 with TRBJ2-7, with a tentative D call TRBD1 (5 bases). With 6 bases removed from V and 3 bases from J, the gap between germline ends came to 18 bases. Germline-derived CDR1 and CDR2 are MNHEY and SMNVEV (reference sequence). The CDR3 loop spans 15 amino acids.

This chain connects TRBV10-1 to TRBJ2-2, with D perhaps matching TRBD1 or TRBD2 (5 bases each). V gave up 3 bases and J gave up 1 base, with 9 bases separating them. Germline-derived CDR1 and CDR2 are WNHNN and SYGVQD (reference sequence). The CDR3 totals 15 residues. The CDR3 loop is CASSDGARNTGELFF. CDR3 DNA sequence: TGCGCCAGCAGTGACGGGGCTCGGAACACCGGGGAGCTGTTTTTT.

This clone occurred once. The chain recombines TRBV28 with TRBJ2-7; no reliable D call. V shed 3 bases and J shed 6 bases, with 15 bases lying between them. The CDR3 has 14 residues. Germline V gives CDR1 MDHEN, CDR2 SYDVKM. In DNA, the CDR3 is TGTGCCAGCAGTTTGTCCCTCCTGGTCTCCGAGCAGTACTTC. Translating gives CASSLSLLVSEQYF.

This rearrangement joins TRBV29-1 to TRBJ2-7, with D possibly matching TRBD1 (8 bases). Trimming stripped 4 bases from V and 5 bases from J, with 18 bases between. The CDR3 length is 14 residues. Germline V CDR1 and CDR2: SQVTM, ANQGSEA. The CDR3 nucleotides are TGCAGCGTTGGGGGGGGACAGGTGCTGGACGAGCAGTACTTC. It specifies CSVGGGQVLDEQYF.

This chain uses TRBV25-1 with TRBJ2-1; D gene ambiguous. Between the trimmed V and J ends, which lost 6 bases and 8 bases, there was a span of 11 bases. Germline CDR1 reads MGHDK; CDR2 reads SYGVNS. The CDR3 totals 12 residues. The CDR3 reads CASRTSSDEQFF. In nucleotides, the CDR3 is TGTGCCAGCAGGACCTCCTCGGATGAGCAGTTCTTC. Full variable domain (remainder filled in from reference TRBV25-1 and TRBJ2-1): EADIYQTPRYLVIGTGKKITLECSQTMGHDKMYWYQQDPGMELHLIHYSYGVNSTEKGDLSSESTVSRIRTEHFPLTLESARPSHTSQYLCASRTSSDEQFFGPGTRLTVL.